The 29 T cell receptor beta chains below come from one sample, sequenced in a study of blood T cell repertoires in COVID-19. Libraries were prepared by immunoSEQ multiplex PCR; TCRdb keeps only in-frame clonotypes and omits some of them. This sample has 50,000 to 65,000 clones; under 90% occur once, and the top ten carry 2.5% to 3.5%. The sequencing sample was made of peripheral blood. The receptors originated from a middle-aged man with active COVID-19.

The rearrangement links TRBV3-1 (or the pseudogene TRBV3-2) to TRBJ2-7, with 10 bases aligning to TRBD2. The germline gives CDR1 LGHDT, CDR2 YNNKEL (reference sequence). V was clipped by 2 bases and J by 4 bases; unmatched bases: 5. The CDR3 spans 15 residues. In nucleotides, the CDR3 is TGTGCCAGCAGCCAAATTCCTAGCGGGGGTTACGAGCAGTACTTC. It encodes CASSQIPSGGYEQYF.

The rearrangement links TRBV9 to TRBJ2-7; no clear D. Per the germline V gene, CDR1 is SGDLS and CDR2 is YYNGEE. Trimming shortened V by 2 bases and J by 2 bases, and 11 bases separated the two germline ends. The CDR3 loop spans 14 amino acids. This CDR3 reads CASSVPPQAYEQYF. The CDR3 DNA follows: TGTGCCAGCAGCGTCCCGCCCCAGGCCTACGAGCAGTACTTC.

CDR3: CASSQVAGGGWAFF. The CDR3 DNA reads TGTGCCAGCAGCCAGGTAGCAGGGGGCGGTTGGGCTTTCTTT. V and J are TRBV3-1 (or the pseudogene TRBV3-2) and TRBJ1-1; TRBD1 agrees at 8 bases. Germline-derived CDR1 and CDR2 are LGHDT and YNNKEL (reference sequence). The CDR3 loop spans 14 amino acids. V lost 3 bases to trimming and J lost 11 bases; unmatched junction nucleotides: 11.

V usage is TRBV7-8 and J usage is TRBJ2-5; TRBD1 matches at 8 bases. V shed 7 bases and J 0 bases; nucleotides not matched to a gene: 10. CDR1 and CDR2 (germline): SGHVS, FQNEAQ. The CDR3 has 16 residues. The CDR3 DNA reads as TGTGCCAGCATCAAACGGCCAGGGGGCCACCAAGAGACCCAGTACTTC. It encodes CASIKRPGGHQETQYF. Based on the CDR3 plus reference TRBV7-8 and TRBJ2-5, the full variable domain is GAGVSQSPRYKVAKRGQDVALRCDPISGHVSLFWYQQALGQGPEFLTYFQNEAQLDKSGLPSDRFFAERPEGSVSTLKIQRTQQEDSAVYLCASIKRPGGHQETQYFGPGTRLLVL.

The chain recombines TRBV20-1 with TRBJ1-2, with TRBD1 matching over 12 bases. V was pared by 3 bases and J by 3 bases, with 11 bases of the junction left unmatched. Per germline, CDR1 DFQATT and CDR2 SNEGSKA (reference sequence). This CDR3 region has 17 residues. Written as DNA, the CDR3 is TGCAGTGCTAGTTCCCCTCCGGGACAGGGGGCGGACTATGGCTACACCTTC. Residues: CSASSPPGQGADYGYTF.

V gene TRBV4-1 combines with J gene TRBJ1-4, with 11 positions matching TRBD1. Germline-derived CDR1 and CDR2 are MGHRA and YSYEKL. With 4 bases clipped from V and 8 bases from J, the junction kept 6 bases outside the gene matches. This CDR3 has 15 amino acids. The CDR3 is CASSLPGQGGEKLFF. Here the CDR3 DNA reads TGCGCCAGCAGCCTGCCGGGACAGGGGGGCGAAAAACTGTTTTTT.

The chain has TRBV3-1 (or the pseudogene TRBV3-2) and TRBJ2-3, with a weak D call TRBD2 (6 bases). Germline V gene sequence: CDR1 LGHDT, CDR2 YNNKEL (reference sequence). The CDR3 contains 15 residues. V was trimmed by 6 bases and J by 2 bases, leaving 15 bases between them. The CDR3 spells CASRATSSLTDTQYF. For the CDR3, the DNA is TGTGCCAGCAGGGCGACTAGTTCCCTCACAGATACGCAGTATTTT.

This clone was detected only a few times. CDR3 DNA sequence: TGTGCCAGCAGCTTGTCCCAGGCCTTTTCCTACGAGCAGTACTTC. Translated, it gives CASSLSQAFSYEQYF. The chain combines TRBV5-4 with TRBJ2-7; D unclear. Trimming pared 1 base from V and 1 base from J, leaving 12 bases between. This CDR3 comprises 15 residues. Germline-derived CDR1 and CDR2 are SGHNT and YYREEE (reference sequence).

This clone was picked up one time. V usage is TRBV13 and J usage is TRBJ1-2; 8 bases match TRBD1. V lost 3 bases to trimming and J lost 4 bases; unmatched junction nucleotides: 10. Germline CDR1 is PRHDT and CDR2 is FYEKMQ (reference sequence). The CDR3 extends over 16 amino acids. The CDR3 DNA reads TGTGCCAGCAGCTTGGAGGGCAGGGGGCGGTCCTATGGCTACACCTTC. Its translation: CASSLEGRGRSYGYTF.

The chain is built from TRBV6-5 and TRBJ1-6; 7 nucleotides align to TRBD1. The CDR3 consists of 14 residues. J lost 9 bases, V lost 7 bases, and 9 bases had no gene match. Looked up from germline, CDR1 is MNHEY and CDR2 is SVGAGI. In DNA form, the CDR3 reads TGTGCCAGCAACAGGGGCCAAGACTCTTCACCCCTCCACTTT. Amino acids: CASNRGQDSSPLHF.

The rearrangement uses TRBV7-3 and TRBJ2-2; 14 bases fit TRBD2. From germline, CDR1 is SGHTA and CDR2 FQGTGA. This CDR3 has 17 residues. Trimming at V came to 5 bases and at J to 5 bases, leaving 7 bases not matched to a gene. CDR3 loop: CASSQIGLAGGTGELFF. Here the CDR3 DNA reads TGTGCCAGCAGCCAAATTGGACTAGCGGGAGGTACCGGGGAGCTGTTTTTT.

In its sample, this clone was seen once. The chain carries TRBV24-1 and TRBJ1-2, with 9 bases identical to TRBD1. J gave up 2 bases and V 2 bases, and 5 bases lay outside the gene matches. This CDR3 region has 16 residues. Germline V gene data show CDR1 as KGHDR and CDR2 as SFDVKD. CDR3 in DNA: TGTGCCACCAGTGATTCCCCCGGACAGGGGAACTATGGCTACACCTTC. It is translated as CATSDSPGQGNYGYTF.

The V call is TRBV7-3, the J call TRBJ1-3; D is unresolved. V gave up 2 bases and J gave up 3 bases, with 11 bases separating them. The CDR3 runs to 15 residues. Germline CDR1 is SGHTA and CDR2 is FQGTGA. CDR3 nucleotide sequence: TGTGCCAGCAGCTTAGAGGGCTCGGGTGGAAACACCATATATTTT. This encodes CASSLEGSGGNTIYF. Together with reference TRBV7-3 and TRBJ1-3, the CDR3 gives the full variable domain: GAGVSQTPSNKVTEKGKYVELRCDPISGHTALYWYRQSLGQGPEFLIYFQGTGAADDSGLPNDRFFAVRPEGSVSTLKIQRTERGDSAVYLCASSLEGSGGNTIYFGEGSWLTVV.

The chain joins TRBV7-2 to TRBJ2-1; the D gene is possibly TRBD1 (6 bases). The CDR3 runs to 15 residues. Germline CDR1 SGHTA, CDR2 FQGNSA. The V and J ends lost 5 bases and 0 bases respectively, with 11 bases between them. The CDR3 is CASSLTGSSYNEQFF. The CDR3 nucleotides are TGTGCCAGCAGCCTAACAGGGAGCTCCTACAATGAGCAGTTCTTC.

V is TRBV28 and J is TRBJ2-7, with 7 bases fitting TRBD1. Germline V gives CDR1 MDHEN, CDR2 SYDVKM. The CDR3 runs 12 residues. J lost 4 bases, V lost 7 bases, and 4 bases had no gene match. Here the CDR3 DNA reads TGTGCCAGCAAGTCAGGGGGTTACGAGCAGTACTTC. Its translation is CASKSGGYEQYF.

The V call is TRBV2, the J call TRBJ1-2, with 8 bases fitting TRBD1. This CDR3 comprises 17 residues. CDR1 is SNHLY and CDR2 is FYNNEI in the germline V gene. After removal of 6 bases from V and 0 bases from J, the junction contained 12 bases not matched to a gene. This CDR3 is CASREPLMGQANYGYTF. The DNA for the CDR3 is TGTGCCAGCAGGGAACCCCTGATGGGACAGGCTAACTATGGCTACACCTTC.

The CDR3 sequence is CASSVAQGTKDEQYF. CDR3 nucleotide sequence: TGTGCCAGCAGCGTCGCACAGGGGACCAAGGACGAGCAGTACTTC. The chain combines TRBV9 with TRBJ2-7; TRBD1 matches at 7 bases. The CDR3 loop spans 15 amino acids. J lost 5 bases, V lost 2 bases, and 10 bases had no gene match. Per germline, CDR1 SGDLS and CDR2 YYNGEE.

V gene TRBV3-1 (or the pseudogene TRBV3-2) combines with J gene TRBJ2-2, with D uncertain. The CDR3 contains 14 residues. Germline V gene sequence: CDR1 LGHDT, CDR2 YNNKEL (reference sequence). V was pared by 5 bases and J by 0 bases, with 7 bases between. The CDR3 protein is CASSTRSNTGELFF. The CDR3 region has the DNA TGTGCCAGCAGCACTCGATCGAACACCGGGGAGCTGTTTTTT.

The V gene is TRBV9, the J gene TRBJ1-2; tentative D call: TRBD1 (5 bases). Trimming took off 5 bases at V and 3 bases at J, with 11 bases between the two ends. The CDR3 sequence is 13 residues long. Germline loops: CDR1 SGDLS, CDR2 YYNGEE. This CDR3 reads CASSGAGDYGYTF. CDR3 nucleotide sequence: TGTGCCAGCAGTGGGGCAGGTGACTATGGCTACACCTTC. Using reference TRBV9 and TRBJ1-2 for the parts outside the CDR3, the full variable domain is DSGVTQTPKHLITATGQRVTLRCSPRSGDLSVYWYQQSLDQGLQFLIQYYNGEERAKGNILERFSAQQFPDLHSELNLSSLELGDSALYFCASSGAGDYGYTFGSGTRLTVV.

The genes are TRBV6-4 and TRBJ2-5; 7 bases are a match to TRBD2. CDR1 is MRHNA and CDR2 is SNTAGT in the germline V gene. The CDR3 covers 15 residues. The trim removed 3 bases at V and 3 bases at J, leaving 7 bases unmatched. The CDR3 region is CASSDSSGIKETQYF. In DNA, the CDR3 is TGTGCCAGCAGTGATTCTAGCGGCATTAAAGAGACCCAGTACTTC.

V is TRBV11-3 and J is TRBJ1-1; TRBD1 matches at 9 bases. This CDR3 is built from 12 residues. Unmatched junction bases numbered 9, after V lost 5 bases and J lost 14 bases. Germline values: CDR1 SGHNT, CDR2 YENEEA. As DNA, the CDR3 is TGTGCCAGCAGCCCGCGGACAGGGGCCCTATTCTTT. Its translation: CASSPRTGALFF.

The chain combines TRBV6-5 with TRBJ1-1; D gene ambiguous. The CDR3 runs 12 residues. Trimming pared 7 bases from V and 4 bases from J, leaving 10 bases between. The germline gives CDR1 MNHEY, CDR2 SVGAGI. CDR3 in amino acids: CASIRSGTEAFF. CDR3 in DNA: TGTGCCAGCATCCGGAGTGGCACTGAAGCTTTCTTT.

The CDR3 here is CSVAPGEDTEAFF. The DNA for the CDR3 is TGCAGCGTTGCCCCGGGAGAGGACACTGAAGCTTTCTTT. V and J are TRBV29-1 and TRBJ1-1; D is unresolved. V was trimmed by 4 bases and J by 3 bases, leaving 12 bases between them. CDR3 size: 13 residues. Germline values: CDR1 SQVTM, CDR2 ANQGSEA.

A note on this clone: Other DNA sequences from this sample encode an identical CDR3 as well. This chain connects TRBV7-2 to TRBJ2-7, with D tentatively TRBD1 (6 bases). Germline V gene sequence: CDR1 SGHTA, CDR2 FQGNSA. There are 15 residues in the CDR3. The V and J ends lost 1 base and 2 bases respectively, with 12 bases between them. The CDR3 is CASSLDGTRTYEQYF. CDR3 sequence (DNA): TGTGCCAGCAGCTTAGACGGGACAAGGACCTACGAGCAGTACTTC.

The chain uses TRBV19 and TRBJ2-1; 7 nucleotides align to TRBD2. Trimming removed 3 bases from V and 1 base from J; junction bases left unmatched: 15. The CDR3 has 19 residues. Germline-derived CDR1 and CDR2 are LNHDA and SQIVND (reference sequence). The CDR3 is CASSMRGWTGGTSYNEQFF. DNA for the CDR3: TGTGCCAGTAGTATGCGGGGGTGGACGGGGGGAACGTCCTACAATGAGCAGTTCTTC.

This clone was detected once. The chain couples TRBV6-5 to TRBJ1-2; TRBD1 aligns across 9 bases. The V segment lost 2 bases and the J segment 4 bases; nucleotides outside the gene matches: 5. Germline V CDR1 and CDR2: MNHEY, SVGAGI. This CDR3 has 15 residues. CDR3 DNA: TGTGCCAGCAGTTACAACAGGGGGCCTGGCTATGGCTACACCTTC. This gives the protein CASSYNRGPGYGYTF.

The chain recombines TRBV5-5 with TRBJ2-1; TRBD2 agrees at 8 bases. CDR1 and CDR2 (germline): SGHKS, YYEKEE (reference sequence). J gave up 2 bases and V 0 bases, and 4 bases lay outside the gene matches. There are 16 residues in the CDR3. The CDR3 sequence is CASSLEGTSAYNEQFF. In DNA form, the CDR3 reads TGTGCCAGCAGCTTGGAGGGGACTAGTGCCTACAATGAGCAGTTCTTC.

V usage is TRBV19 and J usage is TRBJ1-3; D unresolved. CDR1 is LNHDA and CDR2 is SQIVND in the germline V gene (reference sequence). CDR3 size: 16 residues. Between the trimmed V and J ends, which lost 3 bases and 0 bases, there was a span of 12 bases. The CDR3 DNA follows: TGTGCCAGTAGTATGGTGCGGCCGAGCTCTGGAAACACCATATATTTT. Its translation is CASSMVRPSSGNTIYF.

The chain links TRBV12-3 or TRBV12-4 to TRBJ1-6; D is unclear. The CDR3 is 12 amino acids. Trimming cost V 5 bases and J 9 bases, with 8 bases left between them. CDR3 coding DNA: TGTGCCAGCAGTCTCACCGGTTCACCCCTCCACTTT. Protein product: CASSLTGSPLHF.